This T cell receptor (beta chain) was sequenced in a study of cytomegalovirus exposure and HLA in healthy donors. Whole-study findings and limits: Confirmation was obtained in vitro that a few CMV-associated chains are specific for CMV antigens. The tendency of first-cohort TCR clusters to co-occur in the 120 or so validation repertoires was identified by a subsequent analysis. Associated with cytomegalovirus, according to the listing, were 170 or so TCR beta chains.

Generated by immunoSEQ multiplex PCR, the TCRdb table keeps only in-frame clones and is missing some. The data hold 200,000 or so clones, with 84% observed a single time. The CDR3 extends over 14 amino acids. Germline V lookup: CDR1 SEHNR, CDR2 FQNEAQ (reference sequence). Trimming pared 1 base from V and 5 bases from J, leaving 11 bases between. The donors were part of the validation cohort of 95 to 150 subjects. That cohort was separate from the first cohort, which comprised 670 or so subjects. This clone came up once. Antigen unknown. The sample taken for sequencing was PBMCs. This TCR came from a man aged 18 to 30 in good health and CMV-seropositive. This sequence joins TRBV7-9 and TRBJ1-1; a weak D match, TRBD1 (5 bases). For the CDR3, the DNA is TGTGCCAGCAGCTTAGGGGGGGAGAGGACTGAAGCTTTCTTT. Its translation is CASSLGGERTEAFF. Based on the CDR3 plus reference TRBV7-9 and TRBJ1-1, the full variable domain is DTGVSQNPRHKITKRGQNVTFRCDPISEHNRLYWYRQTLGQGPEFLTYFQNEAQLEKSRLLSDRFSAERPKGSFSTLEIQRTEQGDSAMYLCASSLGGERTEAFFGQGTRLTVV.